Below, 23 T cell receptor beta chains from the same sample are listed, as sequenced in a study of cytomegalovirus exposure and HLA in healthy donors. In the PCR, 60 Vbeta and 13 Jbeta primers were used. The method was immunoSEQ multiplex PCR; TCRdb's version includes in-frame clones alone and lacks a portion of them. The profile shows 150,000 to 200,000 clones, 70% to 80% of them singletons. Specimen: PBMCs. These receptors were taken from a man between 18 and 29 years old in good health and CMV-seronegative.

The V gene is TRBV2, the J gene TRBJ1-2, with D possibly TRBD1 on 5 matching bases. Trimming pared 2 bases from V and 7 bases from J, leaving 11 bases between. The germline CDR1 and CDR2 sequences are SNHLY and FYNNEI. This CDR3 has 13 amino acids. The CDR3 region is CASSESRRGGYTF. The CDR3 bases are TGTGCCAGCAGTGAAAGTCGGAGGGGTGGCTACACCTTC.

This sequence joins TRBV6-1 and TRBJ2-7, with D tentatively TRBD1 (6 bases). Trimming took 10 bases from V and 2 from J, leaving 15 bases between them. The CDR3 is 13 amino acids. In germline, CDR1 is MNHNS, CDR2 SASEGT. The CDR3 spells CATPAQGTYEQYF. The CDR3 nucleotides read TGTGCCACCCCGGCCCAGGGGACCTACGAGCAGTACTTC.

The genes are TRBV27 and TRBJ2-5, with D hard to call. Germline lookup yields CDR1 MNHEY and CDR2 SMNVEV (reference sequence). This CDR3 has 15 amino acids. V lost 2 bases and J lost 0, with 10 bases in between. The DNA for the CDR3 is TGTGCCAGCAGTTTAATAGCCTCGTACCAAGAGACCCAGTACTTC. Protein product: CASSLIASYQETQYF.

The V gene is TRBV10-3, the J gene TRBJ1-5; D is perhaps TRBD1 (5 bases). V lost 2 bases and J 2 bases, leaving 10 bases between the germline ends. The CDR3 sequence is 15 residues long. The germline CDR1 and CDR2 sequences are ENHRY and SYGVKD. This CDR3 is CAISEGGKGNQPQHF. CDR3 nucleotides: TGTGCCATCAGTGAGGGGGGGAAGGGCAATCAGCCCCAGCATTTT.

This clone has just one count. The rearrangement joins TRBV27 to TRBJ2-7, with 9 bases lining up with TRBD1. Germline V lookup: CDR1 MNHEY, CDR2 SMNVEV (reference sequence). The CDR3 runs to 15 residues. With V trimmed by 6 bases and J by 4 bases, 10 bases remained unmatched. As DNA, the CDR3 is TGTGCCAGCAGAACAACCCGGGACAGGGTGTACGAGCAGTACTTC. This codes for CASRTTRDRVYEQYF.

The chain joins TRBV6-5 to TRBJ2-3; 8 bases agree with TRBD2. Unmatched junction bases numbered 3, after V lost 4 bases and J lost 0 bases. Germline CDR1 reads MNHEY; CDR2 reads SVGAGI. The CDR3 is made up of 15 amino acids. The DNA for the CDR3 is TGTGCCAGCAGTTCTTTAGCGGGAAGCACAGATACGCAGTATTTT. It yields the protein CASSSLAGSTDTQYF.

There are many counts of this clone. The chain carries TRBV5-6 and TRBJ2-7; TRBD1 aligns across 8 bases. The germline V gene has CDR1 SGHDT and CDR2 YYEEEE. V lost 7 bases, J lost 4 bases, and 10 bases stayed unmatched. The CDR3 is made up of 14 amino acids. CDR3 nucleotides: TGTGCCAGCGGGATTCAGGGGGCGAGGTACGAGCAGTACTTC. Protein sequence: CASGIQGARYEQYF.

The CDR3 nucleotides read TGTGCCAGCAGCCGTAGCGGGGGGGGCACAGATACGCAGTATTTT. It encodes CASSRSGGGTDTQYF. The chain carries TRBV11-2 and TRBJ2-3; 11 bases match TRBD2. Losses at the gene ends were 5 bases for V and 1 base for J; bases not matched to a gene: 2. The CDR3 covers 15 residues. Germline V lookup: CDR1 SGHAT, CDR2 FQNNGV.

CDR3 bases: TGTGCCAGCAGCGTGACAGGGGATATAAACACTGAAGCTTTCTTT. As protein: CASSVTGDINTEAFF. The chain has TRBV7-3 and TRBJ1-1; 8 bases align to TRBD1. The ends lost 5 bases at V and 2 bases at J; junction bases unmatched: 7. This CDR3 is 15 amino acids long. Germline CDR1 is SGHTA and CDR2 is FQGTGA.

The chain combines TRBV9 with TRBJ1-1, with TRBD1 as a possible D gene (6 bases). CDR3 length equals 15 residues. Germline values: CDR1 SGDLS, CDR2 YYNGEE. Trimming took 4 bases from V and 4 from J, leaving 17 bases between them. In DNA form, the CDR3 reads TGTGCCAGCAGCCCACGAACAGGGTTGGGCACTGAAGCTTTCTTT. Translated, it gives CASSPRTGLGTEAFF.

The DNA of the CDR3 is TGTGCACTACTGACGGGACAACCCTACGAGCAGTACTTC. Protein: CALLTGQPYEQYF. The rearrangement links TRBV6-1 to TRBJ2-7; the D gene is possibly TRBD1 (6 bases). The CDR3 extends over 13 amino acids. Germline V gene lookup returns CDR1 MNHNS and CDR2 SASEGT.

The chain has TRBV14 and TRBJ1-4; 10 nucleotides agree with TRBD1. The germline CDR1 and CDR2 sequences are SGHDN and FVKESK. The J segment lost 0 bases and the V segment lost 4 bases, leaving 2 bases of the junction unmatched. This CDR3 comprises 16 residues. CDR3 residues: CASSPTGGATNEKLFF. The CDR3 DNA sequence: TGTGCCAGCAGCCCGACAGGGGGCGCAACTAATGAAAAACTGTTTTTT.

The genes are TRBV7-8 and TRBJ1-5; tentatively, D is TRBD1 (5 bases). With 2 bases removed from V and 0 bases from J, the gap between germline ends came to 8 bases. Germline V lookup: CDR1 SGHVS, CDR2 FQNEAQ. CDR3 length: 15 amino acids. The CDR3 sequence is CASSLSRDSNQPQHF. In DNA, the CDR3 is TGTGCCAGCAGCTTAAGCAGGGATAGCAATCAGCCCCAGCATTTT. The full variable domain, with the rest looked up from reference TRBV7-8 and TRBJ1-5, is GAGVSQSPRYKVAKRGQDVALRCDPISGHVSLFWYQQALGQGPEFLTYFQNEAQLDKSGLPSDRFFAERPEGSVSTLKIQRTQQEDSAVYLCASSLSRDSNQPQHFGDGTRLSIL.

This chain joins TRBV29-1 and TRBJ2-1; 11 positions match TRBD1. V shed 2 bases, J shed 4 bases, and the junction held 4 bases outside the gene matches. The CDR3 consists of 15 residues. Germline V lookup: CDR1 SQVTM, CDR2 ANQGSEA. The CDR3, as DNA: TGCAGCGTTGAACCCGGGACAGGGGGTTACAATGAGCAGTTCTTC. As protein: CSVEPGTGGYNEQFF.

V gene TRBV25-1 combines with J gene TRBJ1-1; a possible D gene is TRBD1 (5 bases). Germline lookup yields CDR1 MGHDK and CDR2 SYGVNS. This CDR3 contains 15 residues. Trimming shortened V by 1 base and J by 4 bases, and 13 bases separated the two germline ends. CDR3 sequence reads: CASSESQALGTEAFF. CDR3 nucleotide sequence: TGTGCCAGCAGTGAATCACAGGCACTGGGCACTGAAGCTTTCTTT.

This clone turned up a few times. V and J are TRBV9 and TRBJ2-1; perhaps TRBD2 as D (6 bases). Germline V gives CDR1 SGDLS, CDR2 YYNGEE. The CDR3 length is 16 residues. V was cut by 4 bases and J by 2 bases, with 16 bases left in between. CDR3 DNA sequence: TGTGCCAGCAGCTCCTTAGCGGAACTGACCTACAATGAGCAGTTCTTC. This gives the protein CASSSLAELTYNEQFF.

A few counts support this clone. The chain carries TRBV15 and TRBJ1-3, with 7 bases identical to TRBD1. V was clipped by 1 base and J by 4 bases; unmatched bases: 16. The V gene's germline CDR1 is LNHNV and CDR2 YYDKDF (reference sequence). This CDR3 has 19 residues. The CDR3 region has the DNA TGTGCCACCAGCAGAGGAGGTTTCACGGGACAGAAAAGGGGAAACACCATATATTTT. It specifies CATSRGGFTGQKRGNTIYF.

The chain is built from TRBV7-9 and TRBJ2-7; 11 bases map to TRBD2. The germline CDR1 and CDR2 sequences are SEHNR and FQNEAQ (reference sequence). The trim removed 7 bases at V and 2 bases at J, leaving 7 bases unmatched. The CDR3 has 15 amino acids. CDR3 in amino acids: CASNKLAGEAYEQYF. DNA of the CDR3: TGTGCCAGCAACAAACTAGCGGGAGAAGCCTACGAGCAGTACTTC.

The chain combines TRBV7-9 with TRBJ2-3; D perhaps matches TRBD1 (6 bases). V gave up 1 base and J gave up 1 base, with 9 bases separating them. Per the germline V gene, CDR1 is SEHNR and CDR2 is FQNEAQ (reference sequence). This CDR3 is 15 amino acids long. CDR3 sequence reads: CASSLGDRRTDTQYF. As DNA, the CDR3 is TGTGCCAGCAGCTTAGGTGACAGGCGCACAGATACGCAGTATTTT.

The chain recombines TRBV6-5 with TRBJ2-7, with TRBD1 matching 10 bases. CDR1 is MNHEY and CDR2 is SVGAGI in the germline V gene. This CDR3 region has 14 residues. V trimming: 3 bases; J trimming: 4 bases; junction bases outside the gene matches: 3. In DNA, the CDR3 is TGTGCCAGCAGTTATCGACAGGGGGCGTACGAGCAGTACTTC. Translated, it gives CASSYRQGAYEQYF.

The rearrangement uses TRBV5-8 and TRBJ1-1; D unclear. The V end was cut by 7 bases, the J end by 12 bases, with 7 bases between. The V gene's germline CDR1 is SGHTS and CDR2 YDEGEE. The length of the CDR3 is 8 residues. CDR3 coding DNA: TGTGCCAGCCGGAGGACTTTCTTT. This gives the protein CASRRTFF. Using reference TRBV5-8 and TRBJ1-1 for the parts outside the CDR3, the full variable domain is EAGVTQSPTHLIKTRGQQATLRCSPISGHTSVYWYQQALGLGLQFLLWYDEGEERNRGNFPPRFSGRQFPNYSSELNVNALELEDSALYLCASRRTFFGQGTRLTVV.

This clone was detected once. This chain links TRBV14 with TRBJ1-4; 7 bases are a match to TRBD1. Per the germline V gene, CDR1 is SGHDN and CDR2 is FVKESK. This CDR3 contains 15 residues. V trimming: 4 bases; J trimming: 5 bases; junction bases outside the gene matches: 7. CDR3 nucleotide sequence: TGTGCCAGCAGCCCTGGGGGACAGACGAATGAAAAACTGTTTTTT. Translated: CASSPGGQTNEKLFF.

The J gene is TRBJ1-2, the V gene TRBV19, with TRBD1 identical over 9 bases. In germline, CDR1 is LNHDA, CDR2 SQIVND (reference sequence). This CDR3 has 14 residues. J gave up 3 bases and V 7 bases, and 6 bases lay outside the gene matches. This chain's CDR3 is CASTRDRADYGYTF. The CDR3 nucleotides are TGTGCCAGTACTAGGGACAGGGCGGACTATGGCTACACCTTC. Complete variable domain (other parts from reference TRBV19 and TRBJ1-2): DGGITQSPKYLFRKEGQNVTLSCEQNLNHDAMYWYRQDPGQGLRLIYYSQIVNDFQKGDIAEGYSVSREKKESFPLTVTSAQKNPTAFYLCASTRDRADYGYTFGSGTRLTVV.